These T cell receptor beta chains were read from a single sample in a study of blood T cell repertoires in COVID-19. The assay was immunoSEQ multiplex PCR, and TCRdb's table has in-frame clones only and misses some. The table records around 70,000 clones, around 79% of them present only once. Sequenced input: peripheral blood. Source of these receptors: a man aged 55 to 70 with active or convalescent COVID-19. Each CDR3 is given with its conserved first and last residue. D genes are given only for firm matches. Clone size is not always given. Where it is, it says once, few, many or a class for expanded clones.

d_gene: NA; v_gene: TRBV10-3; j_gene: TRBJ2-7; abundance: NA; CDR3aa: CATKEDSRSEVQYF; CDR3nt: TGTGCCACCAAAGAGGACAGCCGCTCAGAGGTCCAGTACTTC
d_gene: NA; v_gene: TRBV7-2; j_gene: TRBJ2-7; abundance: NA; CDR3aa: CASSYTGFGEQYF; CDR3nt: TGTGCCAGCAGCTACACAGGGTTCGGGGAGCAGTACTTC
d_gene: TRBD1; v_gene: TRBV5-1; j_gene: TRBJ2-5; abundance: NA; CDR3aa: CASSSTGGEETQYF; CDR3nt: TGCGCCAGCAGCTCGACAGGGGGCGAAGAGACCCAGTACTTC
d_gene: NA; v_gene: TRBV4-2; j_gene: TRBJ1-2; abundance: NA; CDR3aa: CASSQVGYGYTF; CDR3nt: TGTGCCAGCAGCCAAGTCGGCTATGGCTACACCTTC
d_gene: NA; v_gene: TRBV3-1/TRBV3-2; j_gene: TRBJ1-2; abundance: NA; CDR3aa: CASSPVRGRGFYGYTF; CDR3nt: TGTGCCAGCAGCCCCGTTAGGGGCAGGGGATTTTATGGCTACACCTTC
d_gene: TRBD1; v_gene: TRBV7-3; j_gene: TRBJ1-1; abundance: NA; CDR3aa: CASSPTGGANTEAFF; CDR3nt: TGTGCCAGCAGCCCCACAGGGGGCGCGAACACTGAAGCTTTCTTT
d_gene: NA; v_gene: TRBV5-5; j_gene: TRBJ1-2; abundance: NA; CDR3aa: CASTGTLSNYGYTF; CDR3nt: TGTGCCAGCACCGGGACACTTTCTAACTATGGCTACACCTTC
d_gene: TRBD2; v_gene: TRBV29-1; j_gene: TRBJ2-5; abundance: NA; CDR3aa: CSVESPGGARETQYF; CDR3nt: TGCAGCGTTGAATCACCCGGGGGGGCTCGGGAGACCCAGTACTTC
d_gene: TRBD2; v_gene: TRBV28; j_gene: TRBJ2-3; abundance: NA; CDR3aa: CASSTAGGGVGDTQYF; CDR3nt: TGTGCCAGCAGCACAGCGGGGGGCGGAGTGGGAGATACGCAGTATTTT
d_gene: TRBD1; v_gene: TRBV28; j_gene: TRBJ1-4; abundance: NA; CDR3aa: CASSTHRGVGEKLFF; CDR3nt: TGTGCCAGCAGTACTCACAGGGGCGTTGGTGAAAAACTGTTTTTT
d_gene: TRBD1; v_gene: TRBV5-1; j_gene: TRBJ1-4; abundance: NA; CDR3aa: CASSPRQGATNEKLFF; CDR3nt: TGCGCCAGCAGCCCAAGACAGGGGGCAACTAATGAAAAACTGTTTTTT
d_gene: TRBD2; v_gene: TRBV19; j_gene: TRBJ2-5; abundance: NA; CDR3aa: CASSILAGPGFQETQYF; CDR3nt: TGTGCCAGTAGTATACTAGCGGGGCCAGGGTTCCAAGAGACCCAGTACTTC
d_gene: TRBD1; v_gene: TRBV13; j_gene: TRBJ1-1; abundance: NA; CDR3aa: CASEDREGISTEAFF; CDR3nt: TGTGCCAGCGAGGACAGGGAGGGGATTAGCACTGAAGCTTTCTTT
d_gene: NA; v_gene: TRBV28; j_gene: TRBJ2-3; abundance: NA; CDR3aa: CASITGGLADTQYF; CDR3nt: TGTGCCAGCATCACCGGGGGGCTGGCAGATACGCAGTATTTT
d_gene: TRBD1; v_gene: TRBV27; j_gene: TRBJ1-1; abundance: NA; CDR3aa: CASTSRDRGEAFF; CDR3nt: TGTGCCAGCACATCTCGGGACAGGGGAGAAGCTTTCTTT
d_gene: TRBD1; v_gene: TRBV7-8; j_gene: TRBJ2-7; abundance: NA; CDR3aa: CASSSDPGQGAYEQYF; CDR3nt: TGTGCCAGCAGCTCTGACCCGGGACAGGGGGCTTACGAGCAGTACTTC
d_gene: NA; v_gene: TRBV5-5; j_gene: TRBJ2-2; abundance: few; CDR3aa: CASSFNFGELFF; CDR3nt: TGTGCCAGCAGCTTCAACTTCGGGGAGCTGTTTTTT
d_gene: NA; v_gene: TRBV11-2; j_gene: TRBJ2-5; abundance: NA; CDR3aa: CASSLDSETQYF; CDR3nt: TGTGCCAGCAGCTTGGACTCAGAGACCCAGTACTTC
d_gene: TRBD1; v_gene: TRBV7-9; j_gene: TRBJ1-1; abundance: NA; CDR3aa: CASSQRQGAAGVAFF; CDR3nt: TGTGCCAGCAGCCAAAGACAGGGGGCGGCCGGTGTAGCTTTCTTT
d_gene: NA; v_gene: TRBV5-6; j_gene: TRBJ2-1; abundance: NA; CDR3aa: CASSPQKGGFYNEQFF; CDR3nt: TGTGCCAGCAGCCCCCAAAAAGGGGGTTTCTACAATGAGCAGTTCTTC